Shown below are 8 T cell receptor beta chains from a single sample sequenced in a study of graft-versus-host responses after intestinal transplantation. Generated by immunoSEQ multiplex PCR, the TCRdb table keeps only in-frame clones and is missing some. Seen here are fewer than 110,000 clones, over 85% observed once, and the top ten hold more than 0.9%. These receptors have no identified antigens. The sequencing used unstimulated CD8+ T cells sorted from spleen or lymph node cells, collected before intestinal transplant. The receptors derive from a human donor who received an intestinal transplant.

The chain has TRBV12-5 and TRBJ2-7; possibly TRBD1 for D (7 bases). This CDR3 region has 15 residues. The V gene lost 6 bases and the J gene lost 4 bases, with 19 bases spanning the gap. Germline V gives CDR1 LGHNT, CDR2 FRNRAP. CDR3 nucleotides: TGTGCTAGTGGACCAAGGACAGGACTACCATACGAGCAGTACTTC. Its protein product is CASGPRTGLPYEQYF.

The V call is TRBV27, the J call TRBJ1-2, with TRBD1 as a possible D gene (5 bases). The V gene lost 4 bases and the J gene lost 4 bases, with 10 bases spanning the gap. The CDR3 length is 13 residues. The germline CDR1 and CDR2 sequences are MNHEY and SMNVEV (reference sequence). The CDR3 protein is CASSSGRAYGYTF. The CDR3 region has the DNA TGTGCCAGCAGTTCAGGGAGGGCCTATGGCTACACCTTC.

This chain connects TRBV5-8 to TRBJ1-1; no definite D call. V lost 4 bases and J lost 5, with 9 bases in between. CDR1 is SGHTS and CDR2 is YDEGEE in the germline V gene. The CDR3 has 12 amino acids. The CDR3 DNA reads as TGTGCCAGCAGCCTTGGGCGGACTGAAGCTTTCTTT. Residues: CASSLGRTEAFF.

This clone is deemed medium-sized. The chain recombines TRBV6-1 with TRBJ2-7; D tentatively reads TRBD1 or TRBD2 (5 bases each). Germline-derived CDR1 and CDR2 are MNHNS and SASEGT. V shed 5 bases and J shed 7 bases, with 12 bases lying between them. CDR3 length equals 12 residues. This chain's CDR3 is CASSSGTREQYF. In nucleotides, the CDR3 is TGTGCCAGCAGTTCCGGGACGAGGGAGCAGTACTTC.

V and J are TRBV10-2 and TRBJ1-2; D remains ambiguous. The CDR3 totals 13 residues. V was pared by 6 bases and J by 3 bases, with 11 bases between. Germline loops: CDR1 WSHSY, CDR2 SAAADI. CDR3 sequence (DNA): TGCGCCAGCAGCTTCAATACCCACTATGGCTACACCTTC. It encodes CASSFNTHYGYTF.

Comment on this clone: A read error may produce the germline difference seen at one junction end. V usage is TRBV5-1 and J usage is TRBJ2-7; 7 bases are a match to TRBD2. The CDR3 has 15 amino acids. The germline V gene has CDR1 SGHRS and CDR2 YFSETQ. In DNA form, the CDR3 reads TGCGCCACATCAAGCACGAGAGCGGGGTCCTCCGAGCAGTACTTC. Its translation: CATSSTRAGSSEQYF.

V is TRBV4-1 and J is TRBJ2-3; D might be TRBD1 (5 bases). The CDR3 is made up of 14 amino acids. Trimming pared 1 base from V and 2 bases from J, leaving 7 bases between. The germline gives CDR1 MGHRA, CDR2 YSYEKL. The CDR3 DNA sequence: TGCGCCAGCAGCCAAGTAGGGGTCACAGATACGCAGTATTTT. Translated, it gives CASSQVGVTDTQYF.

The chain joins TRBV7-9 to TRBJ1-1; possibly TRBD1 for D (6 bases). The V end was cut by 3 bases, the J end by 1 base, with 12 bases between. CDR3 length: 15 residues. Germline V gene sequence: CDR1 SEHNR, CDR2 FQNEAQ (reference sequence). The CDR3 protein is CASSLPQGGNTEAFF. The DNA of the CDR3 is TGTGCCAGCAGCTTGCCACAGGGCGGGAACACTGAAGCTTTCTTT. The whole variable domain, remainder taken from reference TRBV7-9 and TRBJ1-1, is DTGVSQNPRHKITKRGQNVTFRCDPISEHNRLYWYRQTLGQGPEFLTYFQNEAQLEKSRLLSDRFSAERPKGSFSTLEIQRTEQGDSAMYLCASSLPQGGNTEAFFGQGTRLTVV.